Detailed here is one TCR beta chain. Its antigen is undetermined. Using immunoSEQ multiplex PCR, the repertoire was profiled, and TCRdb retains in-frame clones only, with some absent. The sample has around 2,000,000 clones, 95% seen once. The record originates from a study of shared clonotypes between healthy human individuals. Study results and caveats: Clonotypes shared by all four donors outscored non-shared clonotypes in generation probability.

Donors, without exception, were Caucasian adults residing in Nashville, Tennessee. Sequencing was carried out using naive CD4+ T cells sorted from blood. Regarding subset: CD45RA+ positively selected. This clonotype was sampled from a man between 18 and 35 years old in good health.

The CDR3 DNA reads TGTGCCAGCACCAAACCCACCGACTCGACAGGGATGAACACTGAAGCTTTCTTT. Translated: CASTKPTDSTGMNTEAFF. The gene calls are TRBV7-9 and TRBJ1-1; 7 bases map to TRBD1. This CDR3 has 18 residues. Per the germline V gene, CDR1 is SEHNR and CDR2 is FQNEAQ (reference sequence). With V trimmed by 7 bases and J by 0 bases, 17 bases remained unmatched. Together with reference TRBV7-9 and TRBJ1-1, the CDR3 gives the full variable domain: DTGVSQNPRHKITKRGQNVTFRCDPISEHNRLYWYRQTLGQGPEFLTYFQNEAQLEKSRLLSDRFSAERPKGSFSTLEIQRTEQGDSAMYLCASTKPTDSTGMNTEAFFGQGTRLTVV.